This T cell receptor beta chain was identified during a study of radiotherapy plus CTLA-4 blockade in lung cancer. Background on the study: Patients showed objective responses in 15% to 20% of cases, and disease control was achieved by about 31%. General observations from the study: Following radiotherapy plus ipilimumab, tumor-derived TCR clones expanded in the blood.

TCRdb's copy holds only in-frame clones and misses some; the assay was immunoSEQ multiplex PCR. The sample lists about 28,000 clones, 70% to 85% occurring once. Of note for this clone: Its specificity is unknown.

The germline V and J ends were trimmed by 6 bases and 2 bases, with 12 bases remaining between them. Germline V gene sequence: CDR1 MNHNS, CDR2 SASEGT. The CDR3 sequence is 14 residues long. J is TRBJ2-3 and V is TRBV6-1, with D unclear. Here the sequenced sample was peripheral blood, taken from a patient treated with radiotherapy plus ipilimumab. The TCR comes from a human donor with non-small cell lung cancer who had stable disease on radiotherapy plus ipilimumab. The CDR3 sequence: CASSPGGDTDTQYF. The CDR3 nucleotides are TGTGCCAGCAGCCCGGGTGGCGACACAGATACGCAGTATTTT.